These 28 T cell receptor beta chains share one sample of origin, sequenced in a study of cytomegalovirus exposure and HLA in healthy donors. Both 60 Vbeta primers and 13 Jbeta primers went into the PCR. Generated by immunoSEQ multiplex PCR, the TCRdb table keeps only in-frame clones and is missing some. The sample lists roughly 67,000 clones, about three quarters occurring once. What was sequenced was PBMCs. The source of these receptors is a man in his forties in good health and CMV-seronegative.

The chain employs TRBV7-2 and TRBJ2-1, with TRBD2 matching over 10 bases. V lost 7 bases to trimming and J lost 5 bases; unmatched junction nucleotides: 5. The CDR3 spans 14 residues. CDR1 is SGHTA and CDR2 is FQGNSA in the germline V gene. The CDR3 DNA sequence: TGTGCCAGCATCCGGACTAGCGGAAACAATGAGCAGTTCTTC. Translation gives CASIRTSGNNEQFF.

This chain links TRBV14 with TRBJ2-7; D is perhaps TRBD2 (6 bases). Germline CDR1 SGHDN, CDR2 FVKESK. This CDR3 has 15 amino acids. Trimming removed 3 bases from V and 4 bases from J, with 16 bases in between. CDR3: CASSHQVAEPYEQYF. The CDR3 DNA sequence: TGTGCCAGCAGCCACCAAGTAGCGGAACCGTACGAGCAGTACTTC.

The chain uses TRBV5-1 and TRBJ2-7; TRBD1 matches at 9 bases. Losses at the gene ends were 5 bases for V and 0 bases for J; bases not matched to a gene: 6. The V gene's germline CDR1 is SGHRS and CDR2 YFSETQ. The CDR3 extends over 15 amino acids. As DNA, the CDR3 is TGCGCCAGCAGACGGGACAGGGTCCCCTCCTACGAGCAGTACTTC. Protein sequence: CASRRDRVPSYEQYF.

The genes are TRBV6-5 and TRBJ2-7; 9 nucleotides match TRBD2. The junction had 6 bases not matched to a gene; V was cut back by 6 bases and J by 3 bases. The CDR3 runs to 14 residues. Looked up from germline, CDR1 is MNHEY and CDR2 is SVGAGI. The CDR3 sequence is CASRLSGRIYEQYF. As DNA, the CDR3 is TGTGCCAGCAGACTAAGCGGGAGGATCTACGAGCAGTACTTC.

The chain combines TRBV9 with TRBJ2-2; no clear D gene. This CDR3 contains 15 residues. CDR1 and CDR2 from the germline V gene are SGDLS and YYNGEE. The V gene lost 0 bases and the J gene lost 1 base, with 7 bases spanning the gap. As DNA, the CDR3 is TGTGCCAGCAGCGTAGGGTCGGGGAACACCGGGGAGCTGTTTTTT. The encoded protein is CASSVGSGNTGELFF.

This rearrangement joins TRBV9 to TRBJ2-1; 10 bases line up with TRBD2. CDR1 is SGDLS, CDR2 YYNGEE, per germline. Unmatched junction bases numbered 14, after V lost 4 bases and J lost 10 bases. CDR3 length equals 16 residues. CDR3 region: CASSPYSAGGQYEQFF. Written as DNA, the CDR3 is TGTGCCAGCAGCCCGTATTCAGCGGGGGGGCAGTACGAGCAGTTCTTC.

The chain uses TRBV28 and TRBJ2-1; D may be TRBD2 (6 bases). The germline V gene encodes CDR1 MDHEN and CDR2 SYDVKM. This CDR3 has 16 residues. V lost 8 bases and J 0 bases, leaving 17 bases between the germline ends. CDR3: CASRGRDPSSYNEQFF. CDR3 coding DNA: TGTGCCAGCCGTGGGCGGGACCCGAGCTCCTACAATGAGCAGTTCTTC.

This clone occurred once. The chain combines TRBV27 with TRBJ2-7; 9 bases are a match to TRBD2. Trimming at V came to 4 bases and at J to 2 bases, leaving 12 bases not matched to a gene. The length of the CDR3 is 17 residues. CDR1 is MNHEY, CDR2 SMNVEV, per germline (reference sequence). CDR3 sequence (DNA): TGTGCCAGCAGTTCCCTCATTCTAGCGGGGCTCCCCTACGAGCAGTACTTC. Translating it yields CASSSLILAGLPYEQYF.

The chain joins TRBV5-6 to TRBJ2-5, with D possibly TRBD1 on 5 matching bases. This CDR3 is built from 15 residues. With 5 bases removed from V and 4 bases from J, the gap between germline ends came to 18 bases. CDR1 and CDR2 (germline): SGHDT, YYEEEE. CDR3 in DNA: TGTGCCAGCAGTTTTCAGGGCATATTAGGAGAGACCCAGTACTTC. Translating it yields CASSFQGILGETQYF.

In this sample, this clone turned up once. This sample also contains other DNA sequences that code for the same CDR3. This chain uses TRBV25-1 with TRBJ2-1; TRBD2 is a possible D gene (6 bases). The CDR3 covers 13 residues. The ends were cut back, 4 bases at V and 8 bases at J, with 12 bases in the middle. Germline values: CDR1 MGHDK, CDR2 SYGVNS. This chain's CDR3 is CASSAAGKDEQFF. DNA for the CDR3: TGTGCCAGCAGTGCGGCGGGGAAGGATGAGCAGTTCTTC.

The chain recombines TRBV7-2 with TRBJ2-1; 12 bases line up with TRBD2. Germline values: CDR1 SGHTA, CDR2 FQGNSA. The CDR3 sequence is 16 residues long. With V trimmed by 0 bases and J by 7 bases, 4 bases remained unmatched. The CDR3 DNA reads TGTGCCAGCAGCTTAGCCTGGACTAGCGGGACGAATGAGCAGTTCTTC. This codes for CASSLAWTSGTNEQFF.

The chain carries TRBV21-1 and TRBJ2-7; the table names TRBD1, a call not compared with the DNA. TRBV21-1 represents a pseudogene. CDR3 length equals 18 residues. This CDR3 reads CASSKATSRQPKNYEQYF. DNA for the CDR3: TGTGCCAGCAGCAAAGCCACCTCCCGACAGCCGAAAAACTACGAGCAGTACTTC.

The chain couples TRBV7-9 to TRBJ2-7; D might be TRBD1 (5 bases). V shed 7 bases and J shed 5 bases, with 18 bases lying between them. Germline V gene lookup returns CDR1 SEHNR and CDR2 FQNEAQ (reference sequence). This CDR3 contains 14 residues. CDR3 sequence reads: CASTLTGSRNEQYF. CDR3 coding DNA: TGTGCCAGCACCCTTACAGGTAGCCGGAACGAGCAGTACTTC.

The chain employs TRBV2 and TRBJ2-2, with 9 bases that match TRBD2. From germline, CDR1 is SNHLY and CDR2 FYNNEI. The CDR3 sequence is 17 residues long. V lost 4 bases to trimming and J lost 0 bases; unmatched junction nucleotides: 6. The CDR3 region is CASSGIAGGPNTGELFF. The CDR3 DNA sequence: TGTGCCAGCAGTGGGATTGCGGGGGGGCCGAACACCGGGGAGCTGTTTTTT.

This clone was observed once. The V gene is TRBV5-1, the J gene TRBJ2-7; the D gene is possibly TRBD1 (6 bases). CDR1 and CDR2 from the germline V gene are SGHRS and YFSETQ. The V end lost 5 bases, the J end lost 3 bases, and 21 bases lay between the germline ends. The CDR3 covers 16 residues. As DNA, the CDR3 is TGCGCCAGCAGTTTTTCTACAGGGTTTAATGGCTACGAGCAGTACTTC. It encodes CASSFSTGFNGYEQYF.

The genes are TRBV29-1 and TRBJ2-7; TRBD2 matches 10 bases. The CDR3 runs 13 residues. Germline V gene lookup returns CDR1 SQVTM and CDR2 ANQGSEA. The junction had 4 bases not matched to a gene; V was cut back by 4 bases and J by 4 bases. The CDR3 reads CSVAGTSVYEQYF. DNA of the CDR3: TGCAGCGTTGCCGGGACTAGCGTGTACGAGCAGTACTTC.

This clone was observed once. The chain employs TRBV27 and TRBJ1-1, with 8 bases lining up with TRBD1. V lost 6 bases, J lost 0 bases, and 9 bases stayed unmatched. CDR3 length: 16 amino acids. The germline CDR1 and CDR2 sequences are MNHEY and SMNVEV (reference sequence). The chain's CDR3 is CASSTGTGLLNTEAFF. The CDR3 DNA reads TGTGCCAGCAGCACGGGGACAGGACTCCTGAACACTGAAGCTTTCTTT.

Written as DNA, the CDR3 is TGTGCCAGCAGAGGCGGGACAGCCAACACCGGGGAGCTGTTTTTT. Encoded protein: CASRGGTANTGELFF. The chain has TRBV2 and TRBJ2-2; maybe TRBD1 (7 bases). The germline V gene has CDR1 SNHLY and CDR2 FYNNEI. V lost 6 bases, J lost 2 bases, and 13 bases lay in between. The CDR3 runs to 15 residues.

This rearrangement joins TRBV27 to TRBJ1-5, with D perhaps TRBD1 (5 bases). V lost 5 bases to trimming and J lost 0 bases, with 11 bases between them. This CDR3 is built from 15 residues. CDR1 and CDR2 (germline): MNHEY, SMNVEV (reference sequence). The CDR3 DNA reads TGTGCCAGCAGTCCATCCCAGGGTAGCAATCAGCCCCAGCATTTT. Protein product: CASSPSQGSNQPQHF.

V gene TRBV9 combines with J gene TRBJ1-3, with TRBD1 matching 7 bases. This CDR3 has 15 amino acids. CDR1 and CDR2 (germline): SGDLS, YYNGEE. Trimming at V came to 2 bases and at J to 4 bases, leaving 6 bases not matched to a gene. The CDR3 sequence: CASSVAGGTGNTIYF. The CDR3 region has the DNA TGTGCCAGCAGCGTGGCAGGGGGTACCGGAAACACCATATATTTT. Variable domain in full (rest from reference TRBV9 and TRBJ1-3): DSGVTQTPKHLITATGQRVTLRCSPRSGDLSVYWYQQSLDQGLQFLIQYYNGEERAKGNILERFSAQQFPDLHSELNLSSLELGDSALYFCASSVAGGTGNTIYFGEGSWLTVV.

A single count supports this clone. The chain uses TRBV5-1 and TRBJ2-3; D perhaps matches TRBD2 (6 bases). CDR1 and CDR2 from the germline V gene are SGHRS and YFSETQ. V was pared by 1 base and J by 4 bases, with 16 bases between. CDR3 size: 16 residues. The CDR3 reads CASSLTLLGGPDTQYF. The CDR3, as DNA: TGCGCCAGCAGCTTGACCCTACTAGGAGGGCCAGATACGCAGTATTTT.

The chain couples TRBV5-6 to TRBJ2-5; 7 nucleotides match TRBD2. Per germline, CDR1 SGHDT and CDR2 YYEEEE. CDR3 length: 15 amino acids. V dropped 2 bases and J dropped 2; count of bases not matched to a gene: 6. CDR3 amino acids: CASSFGPSGQETQYF. The CDR3 coding sequence is TGTGCCAGCAGCTTTGGGCCTAGCGGACAAGAGACCCAGTACTTC.

V gene TRBV5-4 combines with J gene TRBJ2-7, with D perhaps matching TRBD2 (6 bases). CDR3 length: 14 amino acids. The V and J ends lost 0 bases and 8 bases respectively, with 15 bases between them. Germline V gene sequence: CDR1 SGHNT, CDR2 YYREEE (reference sequence). This CDR3 is CASSLDGRSVKQYF. The CDR3 region has the DNA TGTGCCAGCAGCTTGGACGGGAGATCAGTAAAGCAGTACTTC.

This clone was found a few times. The V gene is TRBV29-1, the J gene TRBJ2-1; 14 bases line up with TRBD2. Germline loops: CDR1 SQVTM, CDR2 ANQGSEA. This CDR3 is 20 amino acids long. With 4 bases clipped from V and 1 base from J, the junction kept 15 bases outside the gene matches. CDR3 sequence reads: CSVVGKTGTSGRSSYNEQFF. In DNA form, the CDR3 reads TGCAGCGTTGTGGGAAAGACCGGGACTAGCGGGAGATCGTCCTACAATGAGCAGTTCTTC.

The rearrangement uses TRBV18 and TRBJ2-7, with a weak D call TRBD1 (6 bases). The CDR3 totals 13 residues. Trimming took off 4 bases at V and 4 bases at J, with 11 bases between the two ends. Germline V gene lookup returns CDR1 KGHSH and CDR2 LQKENI. The CDR3 here is CASSHRDSYEQYF. Written as DNA, the CDR3 is TGTGCCAGCTCACACAGGGATAGTTACGAGCAGTACTTC. Supplemented by reference TRBV18 and TRBJ2-7, the full variable domain reads NAGVMQNPRHLVRRRGQEARLRCSPMKGHSHVYWYRQLPEEGLKFMVYLQKENIIDESGMPKERFSAEFPKEGPSILRIQQVVRGDSAAYFCASSHRDSYEQYFGPGTRLTVT.

The chain uses TRBV7-3 and TRBJ2-5, with D possibly TRBD1 on 6 matching bases. The J call may be mistaken, given a closer DNA end match to TRBJ2-7. Looked up from germline, CDR1 is SGHTA and CDR2 is FQGTGA. This CDR3 region has 13 residues. In DNA form, the CDR3 reads TGTGCCAGCAGCTTAGACAGGACCTACGAGCAGTACTTC. Protein product: CASSLDRTYEQYF.

V and J are TRBV7-9 and TRBJ2-5; D is undetermined. The J call is in doubt because the DNA end fits TRBJ2-7 better. Per germline, CDR1 SEHNR and CDR2 FQNEAQ (reference sequence). CDR3 size: 12 residues. The CDR3, as DNA: TGTGCCAGCAGCTATTCCTCCTACGAGCAGTACTTC. Its translation is CASSYSSYEQYF.

This chain joins TRBV7-9 and TRBJ2-2, with TRBD1 identical over 9 bases. The J segment lost 6 bases and the V segment lost 5 bases, leaving 7 bases of the junction unmatched. The germline gives CDR1 SEHNR, CDR2 FQNEAQ (reference sequence). CDR3 length: 15 residues. CDR3 residues: CASSRAGTGPGELFF. The DNA of the CDR3 is TGTGCCAGCAGCCGAGCGGGGACAGGGCCCGGGGAGCTGTTTTTT.